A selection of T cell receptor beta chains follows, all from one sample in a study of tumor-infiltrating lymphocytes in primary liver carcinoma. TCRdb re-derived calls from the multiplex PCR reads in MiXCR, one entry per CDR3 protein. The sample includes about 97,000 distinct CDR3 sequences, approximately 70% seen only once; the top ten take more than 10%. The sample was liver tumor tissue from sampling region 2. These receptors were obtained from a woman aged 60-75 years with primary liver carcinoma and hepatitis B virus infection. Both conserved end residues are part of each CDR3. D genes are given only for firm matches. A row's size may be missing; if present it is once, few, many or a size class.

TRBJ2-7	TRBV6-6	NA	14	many	CASTKVEGVYEQYF	TGTGCCAGCACCAAAGTCGAGGGAGTCTACGAGCAGTACTTC
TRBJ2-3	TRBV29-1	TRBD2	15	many	CSVATGTSSTDTQYF	TGCAGCGTCGCCACCGGGACTAGCAGCACAGATACGCAGTATTTT
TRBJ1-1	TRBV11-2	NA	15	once	CASSRGGGLSTEVFF	TGTGCCAGCAGTCGGGGGGGGGGGTTGAGCACTGAAGTTTTCTTT
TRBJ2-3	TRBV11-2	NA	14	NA	CATSLGLSTHTQYF	TGTGCCACCAGCCTGGGACTGTCCACACATACGCAGTATTTT
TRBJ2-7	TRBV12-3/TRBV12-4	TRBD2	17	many	CASSAPGTRDPSYEQYF	TGTGCCAGCAGTGCCCCCGGGACTAGAGATCCCTCCTACGAGCAGTACTTC
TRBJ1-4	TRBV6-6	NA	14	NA	CTISYGAAGEKLFF	TGTACCATCAGTTACGGGGCTGCGGGTGAAAAACTGTTTTTT
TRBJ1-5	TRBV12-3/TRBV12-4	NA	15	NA	CASSPRTSSDQPQHF	TGTGCCAGCAGTCCTAGAACGAGCTCCGATCAGCCCCAGCATTTT
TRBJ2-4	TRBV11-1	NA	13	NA	CASGLAWGDIHYF	TGTGCCAGCGGCTTAGCCTGGGGAGACATTCACTACTTC
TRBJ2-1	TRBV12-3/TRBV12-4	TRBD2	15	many	CASSLGAGGYNEQFF	TGTGCCAGCAGTTTGGGAGCGGGAGGGTACAATGAGCAGTTCTTC
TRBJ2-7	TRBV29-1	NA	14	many	CSVAPGTTTYEQYF	TGCAGCGTTGCCCCCGGGACGACAACCTACGAGCAGTACTTC
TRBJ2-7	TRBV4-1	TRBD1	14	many	CASSQGLQGFEQYF	TGCGCCAGCAGCCAAGGGCTACAGGGGTTTGAGCAGTACTTC
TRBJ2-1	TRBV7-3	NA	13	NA	CASSLNRDNEQFF	TGTGCCAGCAGCCTTAACCGGGACAATGAGCAGTTCTTC
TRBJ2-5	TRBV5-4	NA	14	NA	CTSSPRGGQEIQYF	TGTACCAGCAGCCCCAGGGGGGGACAAGAGATCCAGTACTTC
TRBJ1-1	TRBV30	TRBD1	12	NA	CPWRTGFTGAFF	TGTCCCTGGAGGACAGGGTTTACTGGAGCCTTCTTT
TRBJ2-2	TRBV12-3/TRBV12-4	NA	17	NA	CASSFGTGVTNTGKLFF	TGTGCCAGCAGTTTCGGTACAGGAGTCACGAACACCGGGAAACTGTTTTTT
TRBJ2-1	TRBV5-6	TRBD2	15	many	CASSSRTRTTNEQFF	TGTGCCAGCAGCTCCCGGACTAGGACGACCAATGAGCAGTTCTTC
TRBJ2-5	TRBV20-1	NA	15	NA	CSARAPPNDGETQYF	TGCAGTGCTAGAGCCCCACCCAACGACGGAGAGACCCAGTACTTC
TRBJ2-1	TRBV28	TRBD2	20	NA	CASSPGTSGRGYPSHNEQFF	TGTGCCAGCAGTCCGGGGACTAGCGGGAGGGGGTACCCATCACACAATGAGCAGTTCTTC
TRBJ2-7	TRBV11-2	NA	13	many	CASSLTNTYGQYF	TGTGCCAGCAGCTTGACCAATACCTACGGGCAGTACTTC
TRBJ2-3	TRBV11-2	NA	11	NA	CAFGYSGTQYF	TGTGCCTTCGGGTATTCAGGTACGCAGTATTTT
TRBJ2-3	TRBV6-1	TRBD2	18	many	CASSDTNTGLAAADTQYF	TGTGCCAGCAGTGACACTAATACGGGACTAGCGGCGGCAGATACGCAGTATTTT
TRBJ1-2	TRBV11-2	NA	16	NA	CASNLGTPEWFHGYTF	TGTGCCAGCAACCTCGGGACACCGGAGTGGTTCCATGGCTACACCTTC
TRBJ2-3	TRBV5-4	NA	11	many	CASSREDTQYF	TGTGCCAGCAGCCGCGAAGATACGCAGTATTTT
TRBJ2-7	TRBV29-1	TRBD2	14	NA	CSVEGLAAPCEQYF	TGCAGCGTTGAGGGACTAGCAGCCCCCTGCGAGCAGTACTTC
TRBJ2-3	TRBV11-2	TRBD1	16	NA	CASSLAGQAITNTHYF	TGTGCAAGCAGCTTAGCCGGACAGGCGATCACAAATACGCACTATTTT
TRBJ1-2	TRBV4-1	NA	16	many	CASSRTDQDGLYGYTF	TGCGCCAGCAGCAGGACGGACCAAGACGGTCTCTATGGCTACACCTTC
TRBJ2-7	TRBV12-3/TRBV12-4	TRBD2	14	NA	CASIPSGSDDEQYF	TGTGCCAGCATTCCGAGCGGGAGTGACGACGAGCAGTACTTC